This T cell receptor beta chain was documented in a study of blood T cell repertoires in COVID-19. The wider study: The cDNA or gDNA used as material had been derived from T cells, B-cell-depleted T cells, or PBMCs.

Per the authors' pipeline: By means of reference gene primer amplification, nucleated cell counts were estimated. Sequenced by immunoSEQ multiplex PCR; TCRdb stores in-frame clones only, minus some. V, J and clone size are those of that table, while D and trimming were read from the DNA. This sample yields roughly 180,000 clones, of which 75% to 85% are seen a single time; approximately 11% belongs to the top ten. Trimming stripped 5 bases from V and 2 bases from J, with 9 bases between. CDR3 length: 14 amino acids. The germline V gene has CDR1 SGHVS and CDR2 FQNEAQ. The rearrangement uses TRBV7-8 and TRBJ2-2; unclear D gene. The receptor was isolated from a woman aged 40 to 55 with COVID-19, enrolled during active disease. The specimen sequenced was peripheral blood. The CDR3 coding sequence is TGTGCCAGCAGCCCCTACGGTAACACCGGGGAGCTGTTTTTT. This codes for CASSPYGNTGELFF.